A single sample is the source of the 25 T cell receptor beta chains below, sequenced in a study of T cell responses to AZD1222 COVID-19 vaccine. The protocol was immunoSEQ multiplex PCR, while the TCRdb copy is restricted to in-frame clones and leaves out a portion. The table has over 100,000 clones, around 87% seen once; the top ten hold approximately 5%. This sample comprised peripheral blood, obtained on day 0 of AZD1222 vaccination. The receptors were gathered from an adult in good health.

The CDR3 region is CASSAPTDAGSYEQYF. CDR3 bases: TGTGCCAGCAGTGCCCCGACAGACGCTGGCTCCTACGAGCAGTACTTC. V usage is TRBV6-1 and J usage is TRBJ2-7; TRBD1 is a possible D gene (5 bases). The V gene lost 4 bases and the J gene lost 0 bases, with 16 bases spanning the gap. Per germline, CDR1 MNHNS and CDR2 SASEGT. The CDR3 is made up of 16 amino acids.

A few counts support this clone. This sequence joins TRBV5-3 and TRBJ1-1, with D possibly TRBD1 on 5 matching bases. TRBV5-3 belongs to the ORF category, with a function that is uncertain. The CDR3 has 17 residues. Trimming took off 0 bases at V and 6 bases at J, with 21 bases between the two ends. The CDR3, as DNA: TGTGCCAGAAGCTTGGGATGGGACGTCACCTTGGGAGCTGAAGCTTTCTTT. It is translated as CARSLGWDVTLGAEAFF.

The chain recombines TRBV24-1 with TRBJ2-2, with TRBD1 identical over 7 bases. Trimming took 5 bases from V and 7 from J; bases not matched to a gene: 9. This CDR3 is 15 amino acids long. Germline V gives CDR1 KGHDR, CDR2 SFDVKD. The CDR3 reads CATSGRQGNGGELFF. CDR3 nucleotides: TGTGCCACCAGTGGGCGACAGGGCAATGGCGGGGAGCTGTTTTTT.

This clone came up once. The J gene is TRBJ1-1, the V gene TRBV2; D possibly corresponds to TRBD1 (6 bases). CDR3 size: 13 residues. Germline CDR1 is SNHLY and CDR2 is FYNNEI. The V end lost 4 bases, the J end lost 1 base, and 7 bases lay between the germline ends. The CDR3: CASSAQGNTEAFF. DNA for the CDR3: TGTGCCAGCAGTGCACAGGGGAACACTGAAGCTTTCTTT.

The chain recombines TRBV5-1 with TRBJ1-6; D gene ambiguous. The V end was cut by 4 bases, the J end by 6 bases, with 14 bases between. The germline V gene has CDR1 SGHRS and CDR2 YFSETQ. CDR3 length equals 15 residues. Here the CDR3 reads CASSPAVGLNSPLHF. CDR3 in DNA: TGCGCCAGCAGCCCGGCCGTTGGTCTTAATTCACCCCTCCACTTT.

The chain recombines TRBV3-1 (or the pseudogene TRBV3-2) with TRBJ1-6, with D unclear. Trimming shortened V by 1 base and J by 9 bases, and 1 base separated the two germline ends. The CDR3 spans 11 residues. The germline gives CDR1 LGHDT, CDR2 YNNKEL (reference sequence). The CDR3 sequence: CASSQVSPLHF. The CDR3 DNA follows: TGTGCCAGCAGCCAAGTTTCACCCCTCCACTTT.

This clone appeared a few times. This chain links TRBV5-1 with TRBJ1-2, with TRBD1 as a possible D gene (6 bases). The CDR3 has 14 residues. Trimming cost V 6 bases and J 4 bases, with 16 bases left between them. Germline V CDR1 and CDR2: SGHRS, YFSETQ. CDR3 sequence (DNA): TGCGCCAGCACCCCCGGGGGGCTTGGCTATGGCTACACCTTC. This codes for CASTPGGLGYGYTF.

The chain combines TRBV4-2 with TRBJ2-1, with TRBD2 identical over 13 bases. This CDR3 is built from 16 residues. V shed 3 bases and J 3 bases; nucleotides not matched to a gene: 2. Per the germline V gene, CDR1 is LGHNA and CDR2 is YNFKEQ. Written as DNA, the CDR3 is TGTGCCAGCAGCCAGGGACTAGCGGGGTTCTACAATGAGCAGTTCTTC. This codes for CASSQGLAGFYNEQFF.

The genes are TRBV30 and TRBJ2-1; D is uncertain. The V end was cut by 1 base, the J end by 0 bases, with 10 bases between. Germline V lookup: CDR1 GTSNPN, CDR2 SVGIG (reference sequence). The CDR3 length is 15 residues. The CDR3 here is CAWSGGVSSYNEQFF. The CDR3 DNA follows: TGTGCCTGGAGTGGTGGCGTTAGCTCCTACAATGAGCAGTTCTTC.

The count of this clone is one. For the CDR3, the DNA is TGTGCCAGCAGTCCCCCTCCGGGACTAGCGGGGGGGAACACCGGGGAGCTGTTTTTT. This sequence encodes CASSPPPGLAGGNTGELFF. The chain couples TRBV6-6 to TRBJ2-2, with 15 bases matching TRBD2. Germline CDR1 is MNHNY and CDR2 is SVGAGI (reference sequence). The CDR3 is made up of 19 amino acids. After removal of 5 bases from V and 1 base from J, the junction contained 8 bases not matched to a gene.

The rearrangement joins TRBV6-2 or TRBV6-3 to TRBJ2-1; 12 bases align to TRBD2. Germline loops: CDR1 MNHEY, CDR2 SVGEGT. The CDR3 has 13 amino acids. J lost 16 bases, V lost 6 bases, and 10 bases had no gene match. The CDR3 nucleotides read TGTGCCAGCAGCCCGGATCGGACTAGCGGGATATTCTTC. Its protein is CASSPDRTSGIFF.

The V call is TRBV29-1, the J call TRBJ2-7; TRBD2 is a possible D gene (6 bases). This CDR3 spans 12 amino acids. In germline, CDR1 is SQVTM, CDR2 ANQGSEA. The ends were cut back, 6 bases at V and 0 bases at J, with 9 bases in the middle. The CDR3 bases are TGCAGCGTCGGGACTCGCTCCTACGAGCAGTACTTC. As protein: CSVGTRSYEQYF.

The chain employs TRBV10-3 and TRBJ2-3; perhaps TRBD2 as D (6 bases). The V and J ends lost 7 bases and 4 bases respectively, with 12 bases between them. In germline, CDR1 is ENHRY, CDR2 SYGVKD. The CDR3 extends over 13 amino acids. DNA of the CDR3: TGTGCCATCAATAGGGAGGTCGCAGATACGCAGTATTTT. As protein: CAINREVADTQYF.

The J gene is TRBJ1-1, the V gene TRBV19, with 11 nucleotides matching TRBD1. Germline V gene data show CDR1 as LNHDA and CDR2 as SQIVND (reference sequence). Germline trimming cut 7 bases from V and 5 bases from J; bases unmatched to any gene: 12. This CDR3 has 16 residues. CDR3 loop: CASNYHEDRGQTEAFF. The CDR3 nucleotides read TGTGCCAGTAATTACCATGAGGACAGGGGGCAAACTGAAGCTTTCTTT.

The chain is built from TRBV12-3 or TRBV12-4 and TRBJ1-4; no clear D. Trimming pared 1 base from V and 14 bases from J, leaving 8 bases between. The CDR3 length is 11 residues. The CDR3 sequence: CASSLESGLFF. The CDR3 region has the DNA TGTGCCAGCAGTTTAGAATCTGGCCTGTTTTTT.

The genes are TRBV4-3 and TRBJ1-6, with D possibly being TRBD1 (5 bases). The V gene lost 3 bases and the J gene lost 10 bases, with 13 bases spanning the gap. Germline values: CDR1 LGHNA, CDR2 YSLEER. CDR3 size: 14 residues. CDR3 sequence: CASSHGTPNSPLHF. CDR3 in DNA: TGCGCCAGCAGCCACGGGACTCCCAACTCACCCCTCCACTTT.

The chain has TRBV2 and TRBJ1-5; no definite D call. Between the trimmed V and J ends, which lost 5 bases and 0 bases, there was a span of 8 bases. The CDR3 covers 14 residues. Looked up from germline, CDR1 is SNHLY and CDR2 is FYNNEI. CDR3 in DNA: TGTGCCAGCAGTAGGTTCAGTAGCAATCAGCCCCAGCATTTT. It specifies CASSRFSSNQPQHF. The full variable domain, rest sourced from reference TRBV2 and TRBJ1-5, is EPEVTQTPSHQVTQMGQEVILRCVPISNHLYFYWYRQILGQKVEFLVSFYNNEISEKSEIFDDQFSVERPDGSNFTLKIRSTKLEDSAMYFCASSRFSSNQPQHFGDGTRLSIL.

As DNA, the CDR3 is TGTGCCAGCAGTCGGACAGGATTCACTGAAGCTTTCTTT. Encoded protein: CASSRTGFTEAFF. V and J are TRBV6-5 and TRBJ1-1; 7 nucleotides match TRBD1. With V trimmed by 5 bases and J by 4 bases, 4 bases remained unmatched. The CDR3 consists of 13 residues. CDR1 MNHEY and CDR2 SVGAGI come from the germline V gene.

The chain couples TRBV5-1 to TRBJ2-2; D not certain. Trimming shortened V by 1 base and J by 3 bases, and 13 bases separated the two germline ends. The CDR3 spans 16 residues. The germline CDR1 and CDR2 sequences are SGHRS and YFSETQ. The DNA of the CDR3 is TGCGCCAGCAGCTTGAGTCCCGGGCCAGACACCGGGGAGCTGTTTTTT. Translation: CASSLSPGPDTGELFF.

This clone was seen only once. The chain couples TRBV28 to TRBJ2-5, with D tentatively TRBD1 (5 bases). Germline-derived CDR1 and CDR2 are MDHEN and SYDVKM. Trimming took 6 bases from V and 4 from J, leaving 12 bases between them. CDR3 size: 13 residues. The CDR3 region is CASRWSGRETQYF. DNA of the CDR3: TGTGCCAGCAGGTGGTCAGGGCGAGAGACCCAGTACTTC.

This clone has only a few counts. The chain has TRBV5-6 and TRBJ2-1; TRBD2 agrees at 7 bases. Germline V CDR1 and CDR2: SGHDT, YYEEEE. The CDR3 has 13 amino acids. V shed 2 bases and J 6 bases; nucleotides not matched to a gene: 2. CDR3 sequence reads: CASSFWTSNEQFF. CDR3 DNA: TGTGCCAGCAGCTTTTGGACTAGCAATGAGCAGTTCTTC.

This rearrangement joins TRBV10-2 to TRBJ2-1; D is unclear. V was trimmed by 4 bases and J by 5 bases, leaving 12 bases between them. The germline CDR1 and CDR2 sequences are WSHSY and SAAADI. The CDR3 covers 14 residues. The CDR3 loop reads CASSGWSWDNEQFF. For the CDR3, the DNA is TGCGCCAGCAGTGGATGGAGCTGGGACAATGAGCAGTTCTTC.

The chain joins TRBV19 to TRBJ2-3, with D possibly being TRBD1 (6 bases). The CDR3 has 13 amino acids. Trimming removed 10 bases at V and 0 bases at J, with 11 bases between. CDR1 and CDR2 (germline): LNHDA, SQIVND (reference sequence). This chain's CDR3 is CATRGGSTDTQYF. CDR3 DNA: TGTGCCACCCGAGGGGGAAGCACAGATACGCAGTATTTT.

The V call is TRBV19, the J call TRBJ2-1; D ambiguous. The CDR3 spans 11 residues. Trimming cost V 3 bases and J 10 bases, with 7 bases left between them. Germline CDR1 and CDR2: LNHDA and SQIVND (reference sequence). The CDR3 nucleotides are TGTGCCAGTAGTATTGCGCGGGAGCAGTTCTTC. This encodes CASSIAREQFF. The whole variable domain, remainder taken from reference TRBV19 and TRBJ2-1, is DGGITQSPKYLFRKEGQNVTLSCEQNLNHDAMYWYRQDPGQGLRLIYYSQIVNDFQKGDIAEGYSVSREKKESFPLTVTSAQKNPTAFYLCASSIAREQFFGPGTRLTVL.

The rearrangement uses TRBV18 and TRBJ1-4; D gene ambiguous. V lost 2 bases and J lost 7, with 14 bases in between. Per germline, CDR1 KGHSH and CDR2 LQKENI. The CDR3 runs to 15 residues. CDR3 loop: CASSPDQDVGEKLFF. The CDR3 region has the DNA TGTGCCAGCTCACCAGACCAGGACGTAGGTGAAAAACTGTTTTTT.